These 32 T cell receptor beta chains came from one sample sequenced in a study of blood T cells in healthy people across ages. A second PCR of 7 to 11 cycles used a sample-barcoded 5' primer and a J-beta primer mix. TCRdb passed the 5' RACE reads through MiXCR, listing each CDR3 protein once. In the table there are some 880,000 distinct CDR3 sequences, around 36% of which are singletons. Sequenced: blood. Receptors were obtained from a man aged 18 to 29 in good health.

This clonotype was detected only a few times. This chain uses TRBV9 with TRBJ2-2; D remains unclear. This CDR3 spans 13 amino acids. Germline values: CDR1 SGDLS, CDR2 YYNGEE. Trimming stripped 2 bases from V and 8 bases from J, with 10 bases between. The CDR3 sequence is CASSVTITGELFF. The CDR3 nucleotides are TGTGCCAGCAGCGTGACCATTACGGGGGAGCTGTTTTTT.

This clonotype showed up many times. The CDR3 DNA is TGTGCCAGCAGCCATCAGACAGGGCCAACGGGGTACGGCTACACCTTC. Translation: CASSHQTGPTGYGYTF. V and J are TRBV4-2 and TRBJ1-2; TRBD1 matches 7 bases. This CDR3 contains 16 residues. Germline trimming cut 3 bases from V and 8 bases from J; bases unmatched to any gene: 15. CDR1 and CDR2 (germline): LGHNA, YNFKEQ.

This clonotype was recorded a few times. The chain joins TRBV12-3 or TRBV12-4 to TRBJ2-1, with TRBD2 matching over 11 bases. The CDR3 loop spans 15 amino acids. J was trimmed by 4 bases and V by 10 bases; bases with no gene match: 9. CDR3 sequence: CAKITGTSGYNEQFF. CDR3 nucleotide sequence: TGTGCCAAAATAACCGGGACTAGCGGATACAATGAGCAGTTCTTC.

The chain recombines TRBV5-5 with TRBJ1-1; 7 nucleotides align to TRBD1. The CDR3 is made up of 15 amino acids. The V gene's germline CDR1 is SGHKS and CDR2 YYEKEE (reference sequence). V shed 4 bases and J 2 bases; nucleotides not matched to a gene: 8. The CDR3 sequence is CASSLQGVGNTEAFF. CDR3 bases: TGTGCCAGCAGCCTCCAGGGGGTCGGTAACACTGAAGCTTTCTTT.

In regard to this clonotype: A much larger clone differs by one base, so this may be a read error. The chain has TRBV12-3 or TRBV12-4 and TRBJ1-1, with D perhaps TRBD1 (5 bases). With 3 bases removed from V and 0 bases from J, the gap between germline ends came to 8 bases. CDR3 length: 14 residues. The CDR3 is CASSFDSMNTEAFF. In nucleotides, the CDR3 is TGTGCCAGCAGTTTTGACAGCATGAACACTGAAGCTTTCTTT.

The gene calls are TRBV5-1 and TRBJ2-6, with a weak D call TRBD2 (5 bases). The V gene's germline CDR1 is SGHRS and CDR2 YFSETQ. The ends were cut back, 2 bases at V and 1 base at J, with 10 bases in the middle. The CDR3 extends over 16 amino acids. CDR3 sequence reads: CASSFQEESGANVLTF. The CDR3 DNA follows: TGCGCCAGCAGCTTCCAGGAGGAGTCTGGGGCCAACGTCCTGACTTTC.

This chain uses TRBV5-1 with TRBJ2-2; D unclear. From germline, CDR1 is SGHRS and CDR2 YFSETQ. The CDR3 has 13 amino acids. Trimming pared 0 bases from V and 7 bases from J, leaving 7 bases between. CDR3 region: CASSLDVGGELFF. Here the CDR3 DNA reads TGCGCCAGCAGCTTGGACGTGGGCGGGGAGCTGTTTTTT. Based on the CDR3 plus reference TRBV5-1 and TRBJ2-2, the full variable domain is KAGVTQTPRYLIKTRGQQVTLSCSPISGHRSVSWYQQTPGQGLQFLFEYFSETQRNKGNFPGRFSGRQFSNSRSEMNVSTLELGDSALYLCASSLDVGGELFFGEGSRLTVL.

This chain links TRBV25-1 with TRBJ2-2; D possibly corresponds to TRBD1 (5 bases). CDR1 is MGHDK, CDR2 SYGVNS, per germline. V lost 3 bases and J 5 bases, leaving 10 bases between the germline ends. The CDR3 has 14 amino acids. The CDR3 loop reads CASSEGGQTGELFF. CDR3 DNA sequence: TGTGCCAGCAGTGAGGGCGGACAAACCGGGGAGCTGTTTTTT.

This chain uses TRBV20-1 with TRBJ1-2; D may be TRBD1 (5 bases). Trimming took off 1 base at V and 8 bases at J, with 20 bases between the two ends. CDR1 DFQATT and CDR2 SNEGSKA come from the germline V gene (reference sequence). The CDR3 contains 15 residues. Written as DNA, the CDR3 is TGCAGTGCTAGAGTGGGGGTCTGGAGTGGTTACGGCTACACCTTC. This translates into CSARVGVWSGYGYTF.

The V gene is TRBV12-3 or TRBV12-4, the J gene TRBJ2-3; 7 bases line up with TRBD1. With V trimmed by 10 bases and J by 6 bases, 19 bases remained unmatched. The CDR3 covers 16 residues. CDR3 protein: CANNPTGKGAFDTQYF. In DNA form, the CDR3 reads TGTGCCAACAACCCCACGGGGAAGGGGGCATTCGATACGCAGTATTTT.

A few counts support this clonotype. V usage is TRBV4-2 and J usage is TRBJ2-1; maybe TRBD2 (6 bases). Trimming shortened V by 0 bases and J by 2 bases, and 11 bases separated the two germline ends. Germline loops: CDR1 LGHNA, CDR2 YNFKEQ. The CDR3 contains 16 residues. The CDR3 region has the DNA TGTGCCAGCAGCCAAGATCGGGACTTACCCTACAATGAGCAGTTCTTC. Translation: CASSQDRDLPYNEQFF.

A few counts support this clonotype. The chain employs TRBV7-2 and TRBJ2-2; 7 bases map to TRBD2. The CDR3 consists of 16 residues. The trim removed 7 bases at V and 5 bases at J, leaving 13 bases unmatched. The germline gives CDR1 SGHTA, CDR2 FQGNSA. The CDR3 here is CASTILRDYLTGELFF. CDR3 coding DNA: TGTGCCAGCACCATCCTCCGGGACTACCTTACCGGGGAGCTGTTTTTT. Variable domain in full (rest from reference TRBV7-2 and TRBJ2-2): GAGVSQSPSNKVTEKGKDVELRCDPISGHTALYWYRQSLGQGLEFLIYFQGNSAPDKSGLPSDRFSAERTGGSVSTLTIQRTQQEDSAVYLCASTILRDYLTGELFFGEGSRLTVL.

The CDR3 spells CASSDGEGEETQYF. In DNA form, the CDR3 reads TGTGCCAGCAGCGATGGGGAGGGTGAGGAGACCCAGTACTTC. The chain is built from TRBV25-1 and TRBJ2-5; 7 nucleotides line up with TRBD2. The CDR3 length is 14 residues. Germline V CDR1 and CDR2: MGHDK, SYGVNS. J was trimmed by 5 bases and V by 6 bases; bases with no gene match: 9.

Many counts were recorded for this clonotype. The chain has TRBV5-1 and TRBJ2-1; D possibly corresponds to TRBD1 (5 bases). The germline gives CDR1 SGHRS, CDR2 YFSETQ. Trimming stripped 2 bases from V and 7 bases from J, with 13 bases between. The CDR3 sequence is 14 residues long. In DNA, the CDR3 is TGCGCCAGCAGCTTTAGGCAGGGCCTTAATGAGCAGTTCTTC. Protein: CASSFRQGLNEQFF.

This clonotype was seen only a few times. The rearrangement joins TRBV10-3 to TRBJ2-3, with a tentative D call TRBD2 (5 bases). This CDR3 is 18 amino acids long. The V gene's germline CDR1 is ENHRY and CDR2 SYGVKD. Trimming removed 0 bases from V and 5 bases from J, with 21 bases in between. The CDR3 sequence: CAISESNFPAVGQDTQYF. The CDR3 DNA reads TGTGCCATCAGTGAGTCGAACTTCCCAGCGGTTGGTCAAGATACGCAGTATTTT.

This chain links TRBV14 with TRBJ2-7, with D perhaps assigned TRBD1 or TRBD2 (5 bases each). The CDR3 consists of 17 residues. Trimming pared 1 base from V and 11 bases from J, leaving 27 bases between. CDR1 and CDR2 (germline): SGHDN, FVKESK. The CDR3 loop is CASSQASRRDAQNHEYF. In DNA, the CDR3 is TGTGCCAGCAGCCAAGCCTCCCGTAGGGACGCACAGAATCATGAGTACTTC.

The V call is TRBV20-1, the J call TRBJ2-7; 11 nucleotides match TRBD2. Germline loops: CDR1 DFQATT, CDR2 SNEGSKA (reference sequence). This CDR3 region has 14 residues. V lost 5 bases to trimming and J lost 4 bases; unmatched junction nucleotides: 7. The DNA of the CDR3 is TGCAGTGCTTCTAGCGGGGGGAACGTGTACGAGCAGTACTTC. It specifies CSASSGGNVYEQYF.

V gene TRBV3-1 combines with J gene TRBJ2-3; D is ambiguous. This CDR3 spans 13 amino acids. Germline values: CDR1 LGHDT, CDR2 YNNKEL (reference sequence). The V and J ends lost 0 bases and 4 bases respectively, with 5 bases between them. The CDR3 DNA reads TGTGCCAGCAGCCAAGATAACGCAGATACGCAGTATTTT. It codes for CASSQDNADTQYF.

Many counts were recorded for this clonotype. This sequence joins TRBV10-3 and TRBJ2-1; 8 positions match TRBD2. The CDR3 length is 15 residues. Germline CDR1 ENHRY, CDR2 SYGVKD. The junction had 7 bases not matched to a gene; V was cut back by 3 bases and J by 6 bases. The CDR3 DNA is TGTGCCATCAGTGATCTAACGGGGGGGCGCAATGAGCAGTTCTTC. It is translated as CAISDLTGGRNEQFF.

The chain links TRBV12-3 or TRBV12-4 to TRBJ1-1, with 10 bases that match TRBD1. The CDR3 extends over 15 amino acids. After removal of 5 bases from V and 4 bases from J, the junction contained 7 bases not matched to a gene. The CDR3, as DNA: TGTGCCAGCAGTCCCCGGACAGGGGGGACCACTGAAGCTTTCTTT. Translation gives CASSPRTGGTTEAFF.

Concerning this clonotype itself: Just one base apart from a much larger clone, this may be a read error. V is TRBV12-3 or TRBV12-4 and J is TRBJ2-1; 12 bases match TRBD1. The CDR3 is 14 amino acids. The CDR3 DNA is TGTATGTGGGACAGGGGGCTTCTTTGCAATGAGCAGTTCTTC. This codes for CMWDRGLLCNEQFF.

The count of this clonotype is one. The CDR3 region has the DNA TGTGCCAGCAGTTACGACAGGACGGAGGAGACCCAGTACTTC. Its protein product is CASSYDRTEETQYF. This sequence joins TRBV6-2 or TRBV6-3 and TRBJ2-5; the D gene is possibly TRBD1 (6 bases). V was pared by 2 bases and J by 5 bases, with 12 bases between. Germline V CDR1 and CDR2: MNHEY, SVGEGT. CDR3 length: 14 residues.

The CDR3, as DNA: TGCAGTGCTAGGGCCTGGGACAGGGATTACGAGCAGTACTTC. This translates into CSARAWDRDYEQYF. The V call is TRBV20-1, the J call TRBJ2-5, with TRBD1 matching over 9 bases. The DNA end lines up better with TRBJ2-7; the J call may be wrong. There are 14 residues in the CDR3. Germline lookup yields CDR1 DFQATT and CDR2 SNEGSKA (reference sequence).

This clonotype has a count of ten or more. The chain couples TRBV24-1 to TRBJ2-1; 10 positions agree with TRBD2. Germline-derived CDR1 and CDR2 are KGHDR and SFDVKD. The V and J ends lost 2 bases and 7 bases, in that order; junction bases with no gene match: 7. The CDR3 covers 16 residues. The CDR3, as DNA: TGTGCCACCAGTGATTCTACTAGCGGGGTCAGGAATGAGCAGTTCTTC. Translated: CATSDSTSGVRNEQFF.

CDR3 nucleotides: TGTGCCAGCAGTTTCACAGGGGGCAGGGGAACCCCCCACTTT. Protein: CASSFTGGRGTPHF. The chain links TRBV27 to TRBJ1-6; 9 nucleotides agree with TRBD1. Trimming cost V 3 bases and J 18 bases; bases outside gene matches: 12. Germline lookup yields CDR1 MNHEY and CDR2 SMNVEV (reference sequence). The CDR3 has 14 amino acids.

This clonotype showed up just a few times. The rearrangement links TRBV24-1 to TRBJ2-1; 7 bases are shared with TRBD1. The length of the CDR3 is 16 residues. Germline CDR1 and CDR2: KGHDR and SFDVKD. After removal of 3 bases from V and 5 bases from J, the junction contained 9 bases not matched to a gene. CDR3 sequence reads: CATSDQFGTVDNEQFF. In DNA, the CDR3 is TGTGCCACCAGTGATCAATTCGGGACAGTAGACAATGAGCAGTTCTTC.

The CDR3 sequence is CASSPSRYRGANTEAFF. The CDR3 coding sequence is TGTGCCAGCAGTCCCTCCCGATACAGGGGGGCTAACACTGAAGCTTTCTTT. The chain links TRBV12-3 or TRBV12-4 to TRBJ1-1; TRBD1 matches 8 bases. The V gene end was trimmed by 5 bases and the J gene end by 2 bases; junction bases not matched to a gene: 13. This CDR3 has 17 residues.

The gene calls are TRBV6-5 and TRBJ2-1; D may be TRBD2 (7 bases). The J call may be mistaken, given a closer DNA end match to TRBJ2-7. Germline V lookup: CDR1 MNHEY, CDR2 SVGAGI. The CDR3 runs 16 residues. CDR3 nucleotides: TGTGCCAGCAGGATACGGGCGGGGGCCTCCTACAATGAGCAGTACTTC. Its translation: CASRIRAGASYNEQYF.

The genes are TRBV3-1 and TRBJ1-4; D remains ambiguous. This CDR3 has 14 residues. Per germline, CDR1 LGHDT and CDR2 YNNKEL (reference sequence). Trimming cost V 2 bases and J 4 bases, with 8 bases left between them. The CDR3 DNA is TGTGCCAGCAGCCAAACGACGGTTAATGAAAAACTGTTTTTT. Protein product: CASSQTTVNEKLFF.

The chain combines TRBV4-1 with TRBJ1-4; TRBD1 might be the D (6 bases). V shed 1 base and J shed 7 bases, with 13 bases lying between them. The CDR3 has 15 amino acids. Per germline, CDR1 MGHRA and CDR2 YSYEKL. CDR3 protein: CASSQAGTSGEKLFF. The CDR3, as DNA: TGCGCCAGCAGCCAAGCCGGGACATCTGGTGAAAAACTGTTTTTT.

This rearrangement joins TRBV7-2 to TRBJ1-3, with unresolved D. The germline gives CDR1 SGHTA, CDR2 FQGNSA. The CDR3 runs 14 residues. V lost 3 bases and J 0 bases, leaving 6 bases between the germline ends. This CDR3 reads CASSFVSSGNTIYF. CDR3 DNA sequence: TGTGCCAGCAGCTTTGTCAGCTCTGGAAACACCATATATTTT.

V usage is TRBV20-1 and J usage is TRBJ2-4; D is ambiguous. This CDR3 has 13 residues. CDR1 and CDR2 from the germline V gene are DFQATT and SNEGSKA (reference sequence). V was clipped by 2 bases and J by 4 bases, with 9 bases between them. For the CDR3, the DNA is TGCAGTGCTAGACGGGCGGAGAAAAACATTCAGTACTTC. Its protein is CSARRAEKNIQYF.